Here is one T cell receptor beta chain with its context. The record originates from a study of blood T cell repertoires in COVID-19. Background on the study: PBMCs, B-cell-depleted T cells, or T cells provided the cDNA or gDNA that made up the material.

Measured with immunoSEQ multiplex PCR; TCRdb has only the in-frame clones, and not every one. The table records under 300,000 clones, about 88% of them present only once. The CDR3 is made up of 12 amino acids. The ends were cut back, 4 bases at V and 3 bases at J, with 8 bases in the middle. Germline lookup yields CDR1 SGHKS and CDR2 YYEKEE (reference sequence). This receptor was obtained from a man younger than 35 with active or convalescent COVID-19. This rearrangement joins TRBV5-5 to TRBJ2-7; TRBD1 might be the D (6 bases). Sequencing input: peripheral blood. The CDR3, as DNA: TGTGCCAGCAGCGGGGGCAGCTACGAGCAGTACTTC. Translation: CASSGGSYEQYF.